This T cell receptor (beta chain) comes out of a study of T-cell reconstitution after alpha-beta-depleted transplantation in children. Notes on the study in general: From newly produced T cells came most of the T-cell counts and diversity one year after transplant.

In the case of this clonotype: The antigen remains undetermined.

Researchers prepared the TCRbeta library using unique molecular identifiers, the study reports. TCRdb called the PCR reads again in MiXCR, with one record for every CDR3 protein. The profile shows 95,000 to 120,000 distinct CDR3 sequences, almost 6.5% of them singletons. This TCR derives from a male patient aged 2-15 years who had a stem cell transplant for acute lymphoblastic leukemia, so the T cells may come from the graft donor. The sample in question was PBMCs, mostly from graft donor cells, obtained 360 days after TCRalphabeta/CD19-depleted stem cell transplant.

The chain's CDR3 is CASSPPGVDIQYF. CDR3 coding DNA: TGTGCCAGCTCACCACCGGGGGTAGACATTCAGTACTTC. The chain combines TRBV18 with TRBJ2-4, with D perhaps TRBD1 or TRBD2 (5 bases each). Germline V gene data show CDR1 as KGHSH and CDR2 as LQKENI. This CDR3 has 13 amino acids. V lost 0 bases and J 8 bases, leaving 8 bases between the germline ends.